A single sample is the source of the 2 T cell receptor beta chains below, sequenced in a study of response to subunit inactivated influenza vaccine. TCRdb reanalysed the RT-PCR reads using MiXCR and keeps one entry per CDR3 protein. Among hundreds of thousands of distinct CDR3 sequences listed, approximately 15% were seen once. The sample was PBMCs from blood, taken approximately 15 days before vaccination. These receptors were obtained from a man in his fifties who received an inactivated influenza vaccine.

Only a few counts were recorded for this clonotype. DNA for the CDR3: TGTGCCAGCAGTTTATACAGTCCTAGCAATCAGCCCCAGCATTTT. It specifies CASSLYSPSNQPQHF. The chain is built from TRBV28 and TRBJ1-5; unclear D gene. Germline CDR1 reads MDHEN; CDR2 reads SYDVKM. This CDR3 is 15 amino acids long. The V end was cut by 1 base, the J end by 0 bases, with 7 bases between.

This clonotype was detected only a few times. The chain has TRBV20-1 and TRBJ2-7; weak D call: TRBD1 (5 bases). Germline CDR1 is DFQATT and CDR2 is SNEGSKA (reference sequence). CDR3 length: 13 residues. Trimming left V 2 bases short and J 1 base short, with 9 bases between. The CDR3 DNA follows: TGCAGTGCTAGACTGGACACATCCTACGAGCAGTACTTC. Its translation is CSARLDTSYEQYF.